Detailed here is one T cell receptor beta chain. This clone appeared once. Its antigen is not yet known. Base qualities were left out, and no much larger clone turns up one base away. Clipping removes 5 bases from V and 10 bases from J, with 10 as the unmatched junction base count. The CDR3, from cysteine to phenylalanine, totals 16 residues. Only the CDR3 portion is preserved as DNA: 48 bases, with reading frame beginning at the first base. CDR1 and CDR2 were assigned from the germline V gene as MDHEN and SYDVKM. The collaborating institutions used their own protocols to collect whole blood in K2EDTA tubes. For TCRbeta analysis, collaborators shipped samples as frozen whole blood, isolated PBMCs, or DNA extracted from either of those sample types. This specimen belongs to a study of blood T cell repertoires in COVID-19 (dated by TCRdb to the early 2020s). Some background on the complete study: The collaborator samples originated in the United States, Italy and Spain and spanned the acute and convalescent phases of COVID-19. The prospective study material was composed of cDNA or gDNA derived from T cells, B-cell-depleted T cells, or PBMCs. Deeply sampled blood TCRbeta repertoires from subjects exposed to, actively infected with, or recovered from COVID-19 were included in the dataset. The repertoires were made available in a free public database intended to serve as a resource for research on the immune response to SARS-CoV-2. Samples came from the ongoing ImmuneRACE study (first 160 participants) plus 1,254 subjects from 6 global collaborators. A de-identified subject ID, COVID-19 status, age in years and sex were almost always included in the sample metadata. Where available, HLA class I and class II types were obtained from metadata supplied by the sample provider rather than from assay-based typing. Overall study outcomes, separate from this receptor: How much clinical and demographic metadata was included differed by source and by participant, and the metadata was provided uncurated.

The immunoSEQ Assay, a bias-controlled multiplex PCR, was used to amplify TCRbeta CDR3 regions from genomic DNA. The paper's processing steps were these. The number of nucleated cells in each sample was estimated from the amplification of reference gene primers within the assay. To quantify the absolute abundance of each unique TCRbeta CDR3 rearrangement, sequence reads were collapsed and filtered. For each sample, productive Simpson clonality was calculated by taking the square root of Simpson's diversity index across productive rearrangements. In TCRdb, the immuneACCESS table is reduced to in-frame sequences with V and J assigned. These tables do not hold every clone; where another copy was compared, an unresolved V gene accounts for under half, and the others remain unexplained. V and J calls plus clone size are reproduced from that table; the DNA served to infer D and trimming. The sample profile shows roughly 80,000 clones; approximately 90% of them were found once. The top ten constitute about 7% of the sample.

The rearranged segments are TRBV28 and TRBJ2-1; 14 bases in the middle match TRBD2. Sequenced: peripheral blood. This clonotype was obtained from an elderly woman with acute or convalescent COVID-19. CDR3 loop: CASSPGGLAGVPEQFF. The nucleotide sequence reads TGTGCCAGCAGTCCCGGGGGACTAGCGGGAGTTCCGGAGCAGTTCTTC.